The clone carrying this T cell receptor (beta chain) was observed a few times. The antigen is undetermined. These data originate in a study of blood T cells in healthy people across ages. Broader study findings: Higher diversity and more naive CD4+ cells were features of long-lived donors, compared to aged donors.

V was clipped by 7 bases and J by 7 bases; unmatched bases: 16. The CDR3 length is 18 residues. CDR1 and CDR2 (germline): MDHEN, SYDVKM. Primed by a sample-barcoded 5' primer and a J-beta primer mix, a second PCR proceeded for 7 to 11 cycles. TCRdb analysed the 5' RACE reads with MiXCR anew, one entry per CDR3 protein. Seen here are about 2 million distinct CDR3 sequences, about 50% observed once, and the top ten hold around 2.1%. Material: blood. This clonotype was obtained from a woman in her thirties or forties in good health. The rearrangement links TRBV28 to TRBJ2-1, with 13 bases lining up with TRBD2. The CDR3 DNA follows: TGTGCCAGCATCACCCACAGACTAGCGGGAGGCCTCGGGAATGAGCAGTTCTTC. Encoded protein: CASITHRLAGGLGNEQFF. The whole variable domain, filled in from reference TRBV28 and TRBJ2-1, reads DVKVTQSSRYLVKRTGEKVFLECVQDMDHENMFWYRQDPGLGLRLIYFSYDVKMKEKGDIPEGYSVSREKKERFSLILESASTNQTSMYLCASITHRLAGGLGNEQFFGPGTRLTVL.